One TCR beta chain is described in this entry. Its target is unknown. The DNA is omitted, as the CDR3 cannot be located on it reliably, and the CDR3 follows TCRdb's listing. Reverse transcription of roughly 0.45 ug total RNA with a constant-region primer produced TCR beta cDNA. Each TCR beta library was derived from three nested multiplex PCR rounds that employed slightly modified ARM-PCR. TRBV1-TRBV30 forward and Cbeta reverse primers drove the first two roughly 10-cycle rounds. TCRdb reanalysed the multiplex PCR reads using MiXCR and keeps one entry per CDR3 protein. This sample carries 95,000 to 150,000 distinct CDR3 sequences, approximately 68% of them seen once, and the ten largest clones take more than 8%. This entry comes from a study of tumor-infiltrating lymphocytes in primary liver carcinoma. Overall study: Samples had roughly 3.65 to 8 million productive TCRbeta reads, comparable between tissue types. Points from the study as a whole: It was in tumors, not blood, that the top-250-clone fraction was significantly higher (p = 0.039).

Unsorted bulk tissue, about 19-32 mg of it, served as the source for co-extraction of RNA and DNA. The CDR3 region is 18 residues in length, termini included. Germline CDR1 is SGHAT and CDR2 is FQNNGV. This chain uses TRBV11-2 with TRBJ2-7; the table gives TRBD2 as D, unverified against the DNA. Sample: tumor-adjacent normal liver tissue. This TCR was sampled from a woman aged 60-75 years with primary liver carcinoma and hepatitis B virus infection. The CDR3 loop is CASSIYLCSVGATYEQYF.